The text below deals with one TCR beta chain. Its target is unknown. The data originate from a study of T-cell reconstitution after alpha-beta-depleted transplantation in children. V shed 1 base and J shed 3 bases, with 9 bases lying between them. The V gene's germline CDR1 is LGHNA and CDR2 YSLEER. The CDR3 has 14 amino acids. Study-wide points: Diversity of TCRbeta at day 60 was high in some patients, arising from surviving recipient T cells and thymic progenitors. As was reported, about two months after transplant, alpha-beta T cells came from several hundred expanded graft clones. From newly produced T cells came most of the T-cell counts and diversity one year after transplant.

Preparation of the TCRbeta library was carried out with unique molecular identifiers. TCRdb independently ran MiXCR on the PCR reads; one entry per CDR3 protein. Here the sample spans about 590,000 distinct CDR3 sequences, approximately 12% being singletons. V usage is TRBV4-3 and J usage is TRBJ2-5; D is undetermined. The specimen was PBMCs, mostly from graft donor cells, collected 360 days after TCRalphabeta/CD19-depleted stem cell transplant. The TCR was taken from a male patient aged 10-17 years who had a stem cell transplant for acute myeloid leukemia, so the T cells may come from the graft donor. DNA for the CDR3: TGCGCCAGCAGCCAAGGTCAGCACAAAGAGACCCAGTACTTC. This sequence encodes CASSQGQHKETQYF.